These T cell receptor beta chains were read from a single sample in a study of regulatory T cells in long-lasting Graves disease. TCRdb reanalysed the multiplex PCR reads using MiXCR and keeps one entry per CDR3 protein. The table lists 250,000 or so distinct CDR3 sequences, around 19% of them singletons. These records were also assigned to another study, of T cells in Graves' hyperthyroidism and ophthalmopathy.

This specimen was peripheral blood mononuclear cells (PBMCs), taken at new diagnosis, from a patient treated with antithyroid drugs. The receptor source for this set is a woman aged 25 to 39 with Graves disease. Both conserved end residues are part of each CDR3. The D gene is left open where the match is weak. A row's size may be missing; if present it is once, few, many or a size class.

clone size	J gene	D gene	V gene	CDR3 protein	CDR3 DNA
.	TRBJ2-7	TRBD2	TRBV12-3/TRBV12-4	CASSLWGGDYSYEQYF	TGTGCCAGCAGTCTTTGGGGGGGGGATTACTCCTACGAGCAGTACTTC
.	TRBJ2-1	TRBD2	TRBV5-4	CASSKSGVAGRAYNEQFF	TGTGCCAGCAGCAAATCCGGGGTAGCGGGTCGGGCCTACAATGAGCAGTTCTTC
many	TRBJ1-6	.	TRBV10-3	CAISGGKQSYNSPLHF	TGTGCCATCAGTGGGGGGAAGCAATCCTATAATTCACCCCTCCACTTT
.	TRBJ1-2	TRBD1	TRBV18	CASSPGTGGPYGYTF	TGTGCCAGCTCACCTGGGACAGGGGGCCCCTATGGCTACACCTTC
many	TRBJ1-1	TRBD1	TRBV18	CASSPRGTGLEAFF	TGTGCCAGCTCACCACGAGGGACAGGGCTTGAAGCTTTCTTT
many	TRBJ1-1	.	TRBV27	CASSPEGHAEAFF	TGTGCCAGCAGTCCTGAAGGACACGCTGAAGCTTTCTTT
.	TRBJ1-1	.	TRBV11-3	CASSLSSWTEAFF	TGTGCCAGCAGCTTAAGCTCCTGGACTGAAGCTTTCTTT
many	TRBJ2-3	TRBD1	TRBV27	CASSLTGQADTQYF	TGTGCCAGCAGTTTAACGGGACAGGCAGATACGCAGTATTTT
few	TRBJ1-6	TRBD1	TRBV9	CASSGQGYNSPLHF	TGTGCCAGCAGCGGACAGGGTTACAATTCACCCCTCCACTTT
few	TRBJ1-1	.	TRBV6-1	CASSPRGQGTEAFF	TGTGCCAGCAGCCCGAGGGGTCAGGGGACTGAAGCTTTCTTT
many	TRBJ2-7	TRBD1	TRBV3-1	CASSQVLTGAYEQYF	TGTGCCAGCAGCCAAGTCTTAACAGGGGCCTACGAGCAGTACTTC
many	TRBJ2-5	.	TRBV6-1	CASSEVQETQYF	TGTGCCAGCAGTGAAGTACAAGAGACCCAGTACTTC
many	TRBJ1-2	.	TRBV20-1	CSASADNLIGYTF	TGCAGTGCTAGCGCGGATAACTTAATAGGCTACACCTTC
many	TRBJ1-5	.	TRBV27	CASRTGNSNQPQHF	TGTGCCAGCAGAACAGGAAATAGCAATCAGCCCCAGCATTTT
few	TRBJ1-5	.	TRBV4-1	CASSQVVTGASNQPQHF	TGCGCCAGCAGCCAAGTCGTAACGGGGGCAAGCAATCAGCCCCAGCATTTT
many	TRBJ1-2	.	TRBV10-3	CAISESVSTGTYGYTF	TGTGCCATCAGTGAGTCTGTGTCGACAGGAACCTATGGCTACACCTTC
many	TRBJ2-3	TRBD2	TRBV20-1	CSAPTSGTTDTQYF	TGCAGTGCTCCAACTAGCGGCACCACAGATACGCAGTATTTT
many	TRBJ1-1	.	TRBV20-1	CSARFTTEAFF	TGCAGTGCTAGATTTACCACTGAAGCTTTCTTT
.	TRBJ2-1	.	TRBV3-1	CASSTQTGVVGRVNEQFF	TGTGCCAGCAGCACACAGACAGGGGTCGTCGGGAGGGTCAATGAGCAGTTCTTC
many	TRBJ2-7	TRBD2	TRBV2	CASRGWRGGREQYF	TGTGCCAGCAGGGGTTGGCGGGGGGGGCGAGAGCAGTACTTC
many	TRBJ2-3	.	TRBV6-1	CASSEASIRDTQYF	TGTGCCAGCAGTGAAGCTAGTATACGAGATACGCAGTATTTT
many	TRBJ1-3	.	TRBV3-1	CASSQDGGGNTIYF	TGTGCCAGCAGCCAAGACGGCGGGGGAAACACCATATATTTT
many	TRBJ1-2	.	TRBV6-9	CASSYPPEYRGLGYTF	TGTGCCAGCAGTTACCCTCCAGAGTATCGGGGCCTGGGCTACACCTTC
many	TRBJ2-3	TRBD1	TRBV11-3	CASSGGQGTDTQYF	TGTGCCAGCAGCGGTGGACAGGGGACGGATACGCAGTATTTT
few	TRBJ2-7	TRBD1	TRBV19	CASRTQGGTDEQYF	TGTGCCAGTAGGACACAGGGGGGAACCGACGAGCAGTACTTC
few	TRBJ2-6	.	TRBV7-7	CASSWPASIAVSGANVLTF	TGTGCTAGCAGCTGGCCAGCCTCAATAGCGGTCTCTGGGGCCAACGTCCTGACTTTC
.	TRBJ2-7	TRBD1	TRBV6-1	CASSTPGQGFFPLYEQYF	TGTGCCAGCAGTACACCGGGACAGGGATTTTTTCCACTCTACGAGCAGTACTTC
many	TRBJ2-7	TRBD1	TRBV7-9	CASSINRDRDYEQYF	TGTGCCAGCAGCATCAACCGGGACAGGGATTACGAGCAGTACTTC
.	TRBJ2-5	.	TRBV30	CAWSVSPAGGETQYF	TGTGCCTGGAGTGTCTCCCCGGCGGGTGGAGAGACCCAGTACTTC
few	TRBJ1-6	TRBD1	TRBV9	CASSAGPSGQGNSPLHF	TGTGCCAGCAGCGCCGGACCCTCGGGACAGGGCAATTCACCCCTCCACTTT
many	TRBJ2-1	.	TRBV12-3/TRBV12-4	CASRLHIGVGNEQFF	TGTGCCAGCCGACTCCATATTGGGGTGGGCAATGAGCAGTTCTTC
.	TRBJ2-2	.	TRBV27	CASRGPGELFF	TGTGCCAGCAGGGGTCCCGGGGAGCTGTTTTTT
.	TRBJ1-4	.	TRBV19	CASSPSLHEKLFF	TGTGCCAGTAGTCCCTCTCTCCATGAAAAACTGTTTTTT
many	TRBJ1-4	TRBD1	TRBV5-1	CASSSRDSLEKLFF	TGCGCCAGCAGTTCCCGGGACAGCCTCGAAAAACTGTTTTTT
many	TRBJ1-5	TRBD1	TRBV7-9	CASSGTGRNQPQHF	TGTGCCAGCAGTGGGACAGGGAGAAATCAGCCCCAGCATTTT
many	TRBJ2-3	.	TRBV6-1	CASSYIRDTQYF	TGTGCCAGCAGCTATATAAGAGATACGCAGTATTTT
.	TRBJ1-3	.	TRBV6-1	CASGSISGNTIYF	TGTGCCAGCGGGTCCATCTCTGGAAACACCATATATTTT
many	TRBJ2-7	TRBD2	TRBV5-1	CASSLREGEQYF	TGCGCCAGCAGCTTGAGGGAGGGCGAGCAGTACTTC
many	TRBJ2-3	.	TRBV7-3	CASSPGGRVGAYSTDTQYF	TGTGCCAGCAGCCCCGGGGGACGGGTAGGAGCCTATAGCACAGATACGCAGTATTTT
many	TRBJ2-7	TRBD2	TRBV6-1	CASSYRPGLAGGSYEQYF	TGTGCCAGCAGCTATCGTCCGGGACTAGCGGGGGGATCCTACGAGCAGTACTTC
many	TRBJ1-1	.	TRBV6-5	CASSYSIDRVVPGSDAEAFF	TGTGCCAGCAGTTACTCGATCGACAGAGTGGTCCCGGGGTCGGACGCTGAAGCTTTCTTT
many	TRBJ2-1	TRBD2	TRBV20-1	CSAETAGGYNEQFF	TGCAGTGCCGAGACGGCGGGGGGCTACAATGAGCAGTTCTTC
many	TRBJ2-5	TRBD2	TRBV3-1	CASSQAPRGGGTGRYF	TGTGCCAGCAGCCAAGCGCCTCGGGGGGGAGGTACAGGTCGGTACTTC
.	TRBJ2-7	TRBD2	TRBV20-1	CSARPSGVHEQYF	TGCAGTGCACGCCCTAGCGGGGTCCACGAGCAGTACTTC
many	TRBJ1-1	.	TRBV12-5	CASGSGEAFF	TGTGCTAGTGGTTCCGGTGAAGCTTTCTTT
many	TRBJ1-6	TRBD1	TRBV27	CASSQGQGYDSPLHF	TGTGCCAGCAGTCAAGGACAGGGGTATGATTCACCCCTCCACTTT
many	TRBJ2-5	.	TRBV2	CASRGTREEETQYF	TGTGCCAGCAGGGGGACAAGAGAAGAAGAGACCCAGTACTTC
few	TRBJ2-1	TRBD2	TRBV6-5	CASSYSQRGYNEQFF	TGTGCCAGCAGTTATTCCCAGCGGGGATACAATGAGCAGTTCTTC
.	TRBJ1-2	TRBD1	TRBV12-3/TRBV12-4	CASSIRQGAGYTF	TGTGCCAGCAGTATCAGACAGGGGGCGGGCTACACCTTC
many	TRBJ2-5	.	TRBV9	CASSVEAGLETQYF	TGTGCCAGCAGCGTAGAGGCGGGTTTGGAGACCCAGTACTTC
many	TRBJ1-2	.	TRBV12-3/TRBV12-4	CASSVEFRGYTF	TGTGCCAGCTCCGTGGAGTTTCGGGGCTACACCTTC
many	TRBJ2-1	TRBD1	TRBV2	CASRFGQGVRAYNEQFF	TGTGCCAGCAGGTTCGGACAGGGGGTCCGCGCATACAATGAGCAGTTCTTC
once	TRBJ1-5	TRBD1	TRBV6-1	CACSDRENQPQHF	TGTGCCTGCAGTGACAGGGAAAATCAGCCCCAGCATTTT
many	TRBJ1-2	TRBD1	TRBV7-9	CASSPGQPQLYGYTF	TGTGCCAGCAGCCCGGGACAGCCTCAGCTCTATGGCTACACCTTC
many	TRBJ1-5	.	TRBV6-1	CASTTSNQPQHF	TGTGCCAGCACCACAAGCAATCAGCCCCAGCATTTT
many	TRBJ1-4	.	TRBV3-1	CASSQGEDYGKLFF	TGTGCCAGCAGCCAAGGGGAGGACTACGGAAAACTGTTTTTT
few	TRBJ2-2	.	TRBV24-1	CATSGGQASGTGELFF	TGTGCCACCAGTGGTGGGCAGGCTTCCGGCACCGGGGAGCTGTTTTTT
many	TRBJ2-1	.	TRBV3-1	CATQGGGLYNEQFF	TGTGCCACCCAGGGGGGGGGCCTCTACAATGAGCAGTTCTTC
many	TRBJ2-7	.	TRBV6-5	CASSSSGDLHEQYF	TGTGCCAGCAGTTCGTCGGGTGACCTCCACGAGCAGTACTTC
many	TRBJ2-1	.	TRBV20-1	CSAREGSEQFF	TGCAGTGCTAGGGAGGGTAGTGAGCAGTTCTTC